This T cell receptor (beta chain) was profiled in a study of T cell responses to AZD1222 COVID-19 vaccine (dated by TCRdb to about 2021). With regard to the full study: AZD1222 recipients whose second dose came at about 4 weeks and those whose second dose came at about 12 weeks were combined into one group, since spike-specific TCR depth and breadth did not differ between the two schedules. Enrollment into the trials was organized by age into subgroups of 18-55, 56-69 and 70-plus years, and those subgroups contained approximately 160, 26 and 62 TCR-sequenced participants, respectively. TCR sequencing covered some 240 trial participants: 200 to 220 given two doses of AZD1222 and 26 given two doses of MenACWY control vaccine. General study outcomes and caveats: After two AZD1222 doses, both the breadth and the depth of spike-specific TCRs were significantly higher than at day 0 and than in MenACWY recipients. Because no day 14 peak-response samples were available, the repertoires could be characterized only after the peak T cell response. Conclusions about previously exposed vaccinees are limited because only a handful of AZD1222 recipients were SARS-CoV-2 seropositive at baseline. The 56-69-year group was small, and its depth increase did not reach significance, likely because of low power. Participants were mostly white British, with more females than males. The authors suggested clonal diversity may have been underestimated. Nearly half of unique spike-specific TCRs reportedly recognized epitopes outside regions mutated in the B.1.351 and B.1.1.7 variants. CD4 TCRs associated with the vaccine covered the entire spike protein, and the dominant responses were in regions 160-218 and 743-854.

A word on this clone: Its recognized antigen is unknown. Base quality data are lacking; no much larger clone is found one base away.

Explained via the paper, the time point label denotes: baseline before first vaccination. Vaccinee samples came from UK trials COV001 and COV002, including a single-blind randomized controlled phase 2/3 trial of AZD1222 (ChAdOx1 nCoV-19) in healthy adults. Trial participant PBMC samples were collected at day 0 and day 28 after the second dose for TCRbeta chain sequencing. The CDR3 regions of human TCRbeta chains were analyzed by immunosequencing. Under the source paper's analysis protocol: TCRs in the repertoires were compared against a reference library of SARS-CoV-2-specific TCRs that had been generated with the MIRA antigen-specificity platform. Breadth meant the fraction of unique TCRs that were SARS-CoV-2-associated, whereas depth meant the fraction of total T cells that were SARS-CoV-2-associated. Using the MIRA data, every spike-specific TCR was mapped to the spike region that the TCR reacted to and assigned to either a CD4 or a CD8 class. Log10-transformed breadth and depth values were compared by one-way ANOVA with Sidak's multiple comparisons tests. In its TCRdb copy, this immuneACCESS table keeps in-frame sequences only and misses some clones. Where compared with another copy, unresolved V genes explain less than half of these, and the others have no known cause. That table gives V, J and clone size, and the DNA gave D and trimming. Across this sample there are some 97,000 clones, with over 90% seen only once. 1.5% to 2% of the sample lies in the top ten.

From the cysteine up to the phenylalanine, the CDR3 has a length of 16 residues. The DNA shown is the 48-base CDR3, in frame from base 1. In the germline V gene, CDR1 corresponds to SGHAT and CDR2 to FQNNGV. V is trimmed back by 5 bases and J by 3 bases, and the junction contains 8 bases that no gene match accounts for. The sequenced sample was peripheral blood, obtained on day 0 of AZD1222 vaccination. The sequence came from an adult in good health. Recombination linked TRBV11-2 to TRBJ2-1, with 9 middle bases fitting TRBD1. The DNA is as follows: TGTGCCAGCAGCCCTAGATTGGGACAGGGCTACAATGAGCAGTTCTTC. Its translation reads: CASSPRLGQGYNEQFF.